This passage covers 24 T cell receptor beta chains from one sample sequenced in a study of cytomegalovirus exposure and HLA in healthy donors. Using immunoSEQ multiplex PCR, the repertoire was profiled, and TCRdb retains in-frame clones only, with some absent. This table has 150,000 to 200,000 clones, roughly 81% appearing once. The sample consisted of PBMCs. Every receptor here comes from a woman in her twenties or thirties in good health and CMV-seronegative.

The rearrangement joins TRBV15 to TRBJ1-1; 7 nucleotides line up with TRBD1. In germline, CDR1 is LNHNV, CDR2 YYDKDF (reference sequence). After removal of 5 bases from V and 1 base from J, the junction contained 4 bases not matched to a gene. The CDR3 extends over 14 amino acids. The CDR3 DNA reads TGTGCCACCAGCGGCAGGACAGGGAACACTGAAGCTTTCTTT. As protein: CATSGRTGNTEAFF.

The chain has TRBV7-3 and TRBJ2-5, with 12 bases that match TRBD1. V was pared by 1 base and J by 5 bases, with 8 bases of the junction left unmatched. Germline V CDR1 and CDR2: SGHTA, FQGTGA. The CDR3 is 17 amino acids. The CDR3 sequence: CASSLNPPGTGGETQYF. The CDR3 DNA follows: TGTGCCAGCAGCTTAAACCCCCCCGGGACAGGGGGCGAGACCCAGTACTTC.

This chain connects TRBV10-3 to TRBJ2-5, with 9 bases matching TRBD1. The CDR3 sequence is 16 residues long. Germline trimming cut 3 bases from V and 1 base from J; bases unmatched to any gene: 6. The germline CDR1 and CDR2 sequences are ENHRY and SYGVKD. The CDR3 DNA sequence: TGTGCCATCAGTGAATCCGGGACAGGGCTCCAAGAGACCCAGTACTTC. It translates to CAISESGTGLQETQYF.

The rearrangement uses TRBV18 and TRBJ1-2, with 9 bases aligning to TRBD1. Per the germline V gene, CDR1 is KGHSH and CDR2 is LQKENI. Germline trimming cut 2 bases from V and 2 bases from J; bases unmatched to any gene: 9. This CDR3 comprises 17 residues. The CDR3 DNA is TGTGCCAGCTCACCAGCCCCCTCGACAGGGGGGAACTATGGCTACACCTTC. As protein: CASSPAPSTGGNYGYTF.

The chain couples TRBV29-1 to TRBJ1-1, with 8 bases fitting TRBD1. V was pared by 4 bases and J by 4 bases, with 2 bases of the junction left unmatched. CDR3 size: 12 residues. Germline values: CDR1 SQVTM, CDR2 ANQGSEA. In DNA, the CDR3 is TGCAGCGTTGGCGGACAGGGCACTGAAGCTTTCTTT. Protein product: CSVGGQGTEAFF.

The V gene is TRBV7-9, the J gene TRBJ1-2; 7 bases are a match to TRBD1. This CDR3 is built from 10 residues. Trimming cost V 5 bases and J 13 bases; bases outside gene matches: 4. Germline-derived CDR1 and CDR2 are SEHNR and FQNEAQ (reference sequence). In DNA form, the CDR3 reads TGTGCCAGCAGCCCAAACAGGGGCACCTTC. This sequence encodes CASSPNRGTF.

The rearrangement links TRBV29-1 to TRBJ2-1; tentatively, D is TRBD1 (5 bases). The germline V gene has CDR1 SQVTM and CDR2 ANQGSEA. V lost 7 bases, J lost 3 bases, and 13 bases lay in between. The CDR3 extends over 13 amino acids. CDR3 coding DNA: TGCAGCGCCCAAAGAAGGGGCTACAATGAGCAGTTCTTC. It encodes CSAQRRGYNEQFF.

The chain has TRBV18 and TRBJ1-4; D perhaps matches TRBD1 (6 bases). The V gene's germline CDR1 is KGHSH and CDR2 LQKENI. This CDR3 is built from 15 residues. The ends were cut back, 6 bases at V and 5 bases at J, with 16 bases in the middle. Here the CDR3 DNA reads TGTGCCAGCTCTCCTACCACGGGACAAAATGAAAAACTGTTTTTT. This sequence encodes CASSPTTGQNEKLFF.

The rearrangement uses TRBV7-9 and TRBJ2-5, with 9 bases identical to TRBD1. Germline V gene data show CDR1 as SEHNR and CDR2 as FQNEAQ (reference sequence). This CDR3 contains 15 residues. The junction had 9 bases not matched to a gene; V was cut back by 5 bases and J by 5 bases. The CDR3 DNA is TGTGCCAGCAGCGTCCTGAGACAGGGGGATGAGACCCAGTACTTC. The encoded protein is CASSVLRQGDETQYF.

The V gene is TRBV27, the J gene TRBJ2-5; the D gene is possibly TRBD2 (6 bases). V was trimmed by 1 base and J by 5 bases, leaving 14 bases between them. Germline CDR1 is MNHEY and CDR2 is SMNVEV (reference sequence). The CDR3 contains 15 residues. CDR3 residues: CASSLLGGVSETQYF. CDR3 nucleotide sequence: TGTGCCAGCAGTTTATTGGGGGGAGTGAGTGAGACCCAGTACTTC.

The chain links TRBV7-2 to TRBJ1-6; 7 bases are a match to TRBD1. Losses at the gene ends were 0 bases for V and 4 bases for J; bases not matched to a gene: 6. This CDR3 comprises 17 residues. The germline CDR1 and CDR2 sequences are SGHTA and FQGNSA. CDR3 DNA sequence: TGTGCCAGCAGCTTAGCCGGACAGGACGCTTATAATTCACCCCTCCACTTT. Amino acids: CASSLAGQDAYNSPLHF.

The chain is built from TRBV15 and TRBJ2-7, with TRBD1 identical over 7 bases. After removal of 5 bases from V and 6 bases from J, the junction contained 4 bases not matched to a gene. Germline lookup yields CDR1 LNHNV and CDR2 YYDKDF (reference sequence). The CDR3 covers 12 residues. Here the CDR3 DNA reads TGTGCCACCAGCCCACAGGGGACCGAGCAGTACTTC. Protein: CATSPQGTEQYF.

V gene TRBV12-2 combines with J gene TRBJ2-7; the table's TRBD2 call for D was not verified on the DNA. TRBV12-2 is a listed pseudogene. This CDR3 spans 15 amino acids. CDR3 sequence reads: CASRFPGLYLYEQYF. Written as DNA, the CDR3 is TGTGCAAGTCGCTTCCCGGGACTTTACCTCTACGAGCAGTACTTC.

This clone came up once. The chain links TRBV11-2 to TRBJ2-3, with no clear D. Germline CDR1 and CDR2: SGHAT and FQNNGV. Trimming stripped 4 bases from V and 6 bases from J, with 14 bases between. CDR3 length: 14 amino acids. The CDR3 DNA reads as TGTGCCAGCAGCTCATCCGTACCGCGGGATACGCAGTATTTT. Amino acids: CASSSSVPRDTQYF.

The CDR3 here is CAWSTTSGISEQYF. The DNA for the CDR3 is TGTGCCTGGAGCACGACTAGCGGGATCAGTGAGCAGTACTTC. This rearrangement joins TRBV30 to TRBJ2-7, with TRBD2 identical over 11 bases. V lost 3 bases and J lost 7; bases outside the gene matches: 8. The germline CDR1 and CDR2 sequences are GTSNPN and SVGIG (reference sequence). The CDR3 totals 14 residues.

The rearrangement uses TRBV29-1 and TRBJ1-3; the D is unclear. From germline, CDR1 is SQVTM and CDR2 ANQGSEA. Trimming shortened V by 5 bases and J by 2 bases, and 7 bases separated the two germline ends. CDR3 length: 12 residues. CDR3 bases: TGCAGCGTTTTGCGGGCTGGAAACACCATATATTTT. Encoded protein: CSVLRAGNTIYF.

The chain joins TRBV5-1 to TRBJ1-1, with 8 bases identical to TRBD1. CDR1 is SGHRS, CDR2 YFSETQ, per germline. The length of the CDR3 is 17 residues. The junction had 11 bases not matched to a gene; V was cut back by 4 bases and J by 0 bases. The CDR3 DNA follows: TGCGCCAGCAGCCGCAGACAGGGGCTTATAATGAACACTGAAGCTTTCTTT. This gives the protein CASSRRQGLIMNTEAFF.

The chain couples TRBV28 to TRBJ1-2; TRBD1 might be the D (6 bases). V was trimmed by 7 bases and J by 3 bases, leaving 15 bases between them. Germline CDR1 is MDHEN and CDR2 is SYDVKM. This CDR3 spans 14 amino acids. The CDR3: CASTSWGQDYGYTF. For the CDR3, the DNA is TGTGCCAGCACTTCGTGGGGGCAGGACTATGGCTACACCTTC.

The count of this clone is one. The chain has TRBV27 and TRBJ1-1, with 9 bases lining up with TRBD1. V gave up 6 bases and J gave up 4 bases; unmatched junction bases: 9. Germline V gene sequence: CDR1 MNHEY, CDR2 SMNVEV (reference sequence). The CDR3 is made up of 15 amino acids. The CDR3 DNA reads TGTGCCAGCAGGAACACCGGGACAGGGAGCACTGAAGCTTTCTTT. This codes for CASRNTGTGSTEAFF.

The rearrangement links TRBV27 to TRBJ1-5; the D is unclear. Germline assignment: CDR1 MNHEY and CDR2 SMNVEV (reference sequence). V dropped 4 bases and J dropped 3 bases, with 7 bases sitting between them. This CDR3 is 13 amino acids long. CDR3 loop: CASSYSNNQPQHF. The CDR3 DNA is TGTGCCAGCAGTTACAGCAACAATCAGCCCCAGCATTTT.

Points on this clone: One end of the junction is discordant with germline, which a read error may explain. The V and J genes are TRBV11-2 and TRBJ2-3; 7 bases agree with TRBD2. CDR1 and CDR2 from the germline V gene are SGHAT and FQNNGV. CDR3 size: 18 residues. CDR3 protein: CASKRGKGELASKDTQYF. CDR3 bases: TGTGCCAGCAAAAGGGGTAAGGGAGAACTAGCGAGCAAAGATACGCAGTATTTT.

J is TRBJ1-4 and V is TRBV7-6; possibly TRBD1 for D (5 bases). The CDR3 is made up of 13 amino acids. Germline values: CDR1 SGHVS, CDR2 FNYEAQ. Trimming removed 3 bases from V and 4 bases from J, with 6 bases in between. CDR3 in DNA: TGTGCCAGCAGCTTGGGGGGTAATGAAAAACTGTTTTTT. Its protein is CASSLGGNEKLFF.

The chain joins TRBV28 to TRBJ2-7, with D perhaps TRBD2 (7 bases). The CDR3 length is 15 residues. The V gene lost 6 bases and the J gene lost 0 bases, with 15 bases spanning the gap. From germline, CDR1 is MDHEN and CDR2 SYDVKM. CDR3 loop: CASRIGGADSYEQYF. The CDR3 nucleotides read TGTGCCAGCAGGATAGGGGGGGCCGACTCCTACGAGCAGTACTTC.

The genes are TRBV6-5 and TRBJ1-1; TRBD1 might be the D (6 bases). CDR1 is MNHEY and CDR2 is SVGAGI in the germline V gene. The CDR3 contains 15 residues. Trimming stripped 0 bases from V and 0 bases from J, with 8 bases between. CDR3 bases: TGTGCCAGCAGTTACTCGGACAGAATGAACACTGAAGCTTTCTTT. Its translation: CASSYSDRMNTEAFF.